This entry lists 6 T cell receptor beta chains sequenced from one sample in a study of cytomegalovirus exposure and HLA in healthy donors. The method was immunoSEQ multiplex PCR; TCRdb's version includes in-frame clones alone and lacks a portion of them. Of tens of thousands of clones in the sample, 94% are singletons; the top ten hold 1.4%. The sequenced material came from PBMCs. The origin of the receptors is a man aged 18 to 30 in good health and CMV-seropositive.

This chain links TRBV18 with TRBJ1-5; the D gene is possibly TRBD1 (5 bases). Per the germline V gene, CDR1 is KGHSH and CDR2 is LQKENI. The CDR3 runs to 15 residues. Trimming removed 6 bases from V and 6 bases from J, with 18 bases in between. CDR3 sequence (DNA): TGTGCCAGCTCCCCCAATGAAGGGGCGCGTCAGCCCCAGCATTTT. Translation gives CASSPNEGARQPQHF.

Here the CDR3 reads CAARRDEPLSGANVLTF. The CDR3 DNA is TGCGCCGCGAGGCGGGACGAGCCACTCTCTGGGGCCAACGTCCTGACTTTC. This chain connects TRBV23-1 to TRBJ2-6, with D perhaps TRBD2 (6 bases). TRBV23-1 is an ORF, and what it does is uncertain. CDR3 size: 17 residues. The V gene lost 11 bases and the J gene lost 0 bases, with 20 bases spanning the gap.

This clone was observed a single time. This chain uses TRBV6-5 with TRBJ2-5; 9 nucleotides line up with TRBD2. The CDR3 spans 14 residues. Unmatched junction bases numbered 5, after V lost 4 bases and J lost 5 bases. Looked up from germline, CDR1 is MNHEY and CDR2 is SVGAGI. In nucleotides, the CDR3 is TGTGCCAGCAGTTGGGGACTAGCCCGGGAGACCCAGTACTTC. This encodes CASSWGLARETQYF.

This chain uses TRBV6-5 with TRBJ1-1; D unresolved. Trimming shortened V by 0 bases and J by 0 bases, and 8 bases separated the two germline ends. This CDR3 contains 15 residues. The germline CDR1 and CDR2 sequences are MNHEY and SVGAGI. The CDR3 reads CASSYSPVMNTEAFF. The CDR3, as DNA: TGTGCCAGCAGTTACTCCCCAGTGATGAACACTGAAGCTTTCTTT.

As DNA, the CDR3 is TGTGCCAGCATTAACGGGATCTACACAGATACGCAGTATTTT. Protein sequence: CASINGIYTDTQYF. The chain couples TRBV6-5 to TRBJ2-3, with D possibly matching TRBD2 (5 bases). With 7 bases removed from V and 2 bases from J, the gap between germline ends came to 13 bases. The CDR3 is 14 amino acids. The germline V gene has CDR1 MNHEY and CDR2 SVGAGI.

This chain links TRBV7-9 with TRBJ1-1; 7 bases agree with TRBD1. There are 12 residues in the CDR3. The V segment lost 11 bases and the J segment 0 bases; nucleotides outside the gene matches: 3. Germline values: CDR1 SEHNR, CDR2 FQNEAQ (reference sequence). CDR3 protein: CAARGMNTEAFF. The CDR3 DNA is TGTGCCGCCAGGGGGATGAACACTGAAGCTTTCTTT.